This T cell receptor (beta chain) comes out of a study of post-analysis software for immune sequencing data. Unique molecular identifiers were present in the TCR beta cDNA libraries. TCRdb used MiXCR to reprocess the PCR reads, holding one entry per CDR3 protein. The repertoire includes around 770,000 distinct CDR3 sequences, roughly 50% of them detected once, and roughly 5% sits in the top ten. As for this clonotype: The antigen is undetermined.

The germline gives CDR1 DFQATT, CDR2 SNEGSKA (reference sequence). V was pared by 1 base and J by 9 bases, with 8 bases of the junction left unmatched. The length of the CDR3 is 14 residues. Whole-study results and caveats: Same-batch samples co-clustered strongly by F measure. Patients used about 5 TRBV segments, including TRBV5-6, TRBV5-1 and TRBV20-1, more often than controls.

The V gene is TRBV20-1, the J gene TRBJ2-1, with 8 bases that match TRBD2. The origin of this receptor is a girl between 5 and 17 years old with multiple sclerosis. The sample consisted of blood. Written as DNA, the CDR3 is TGCAGTGCTAGAGTTCCAGCGGGAGTGGGTGAGCAGTTCTTC. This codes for CSARVPAGVGEQFF.